Listed below are T cell receptor beta chains from one sample, sequenced in a study of blood T cell repertoires in COVID-19. Only in-frame clones appear in the TCRdb table, and some are missing; sequencing was by immunoSEQ multiplex PCR. Of some 250,000 clones listed, around 81% are singletons. The sample was peripheral blood. The receptors originated from a man in his fifties or sixties with active or convalescent COVID-19. The CDR3 runs from the conserved cysteine through the conserved F or W. A D gene is named only where the DNA matches it firmly. A row's size may be missing; if present it is once, few, many or a size class.

d_call,j_call,clone_size,v_call,cdr3_aa,cdr3_nt
TRBD1,TRBJ2-6,few,TRBV19,CASSDRVSGANVLTF,TGTGCCTCCTCGGACAGGGTCTCTGGGGCCAACGTCCTGACTTTC
TRBD1,TRBJ1-2,-,TRBV5-6,CASSPGTGANYGYTF,TGTGCCAGCAGTCCCGGGACAGGGGCTAACTATGGCTACACCTTC
-,TRBJ1-5,few,TRBV10-1,CASRIQVFVYQPQHF,TGCGCCAGCAGAATACAGGTTTTTGTCTATCAGCCCCAGCATTTT
-,TRBJ1-3,-,TRBV30,CAWSVGRLKGNTIYF,TGTGCCTGGAGTGTGGGCAGGTTGAAAGGAAACACCATATATTTT
-,TRBJ2-7,once,TRBV28,CASSLTYYEQYF,TGTGCCAGCAGTCTCACTTACTACGAGCAGTACTTC
-,TRBJ2-4,-,TRBV30,CAWGIQGAKNIQYF,TGTGCCTGGGGGATACAGGGAGCCAAAAACATTCAGTACTTC
TRBD2,TRBJ2-7,-,TRBV6-5,CASNRPSGEQYF,TGTGCCAGCAACCGTCCTAGCGGAGAGCAGTACTTC
-,TRBJ1-5,-,TRBV19,CASTRGAQPQHF,TGTGCCAGTACTAGAGGAGCGCAGCCCCAGCATTTT
-,TRBJ2-2,once,TRBV24-1,CATAARDWVTGELFF,TGTGCCACCGCGGCGCGGGACTGGGTCACCGGGGAGCTGTTTTTT
-,TRBJ2-1,-,TRBV11-3,CASSFNSYNEQFF,TGTGCCAGCAGCTTCAATTCCTACAATGAGCAGTTCTTC
TRBD1,TRBJ2-1,-,TRBV29-1,CSVEEWDRGGNEQFF,TGCAGCGTTGAAGAATGGGACAGGGGAGGCAATGAGCAGTTCTTC
TRBD1,TRBJ2-2,-,TRBV7-8,CASSFQGARGTGELFF,TGTGCCAGCAGCTTTCAGGGGGCGCGTGGCACCGGGGAGCTGTTTTTT
-,TRBJ1-5,few,TRBV2,CASTSFIDQPQHF,TGTGCCAGCACGAGTTTTATCGATCAGCCCCAGCATTTT
-,TRBJ2-7,-,TRBV28,CASSWAHSYEQYF,TGTGCCAGCAGTTGGGCCCACTCCTACGAGCAGTACTTC